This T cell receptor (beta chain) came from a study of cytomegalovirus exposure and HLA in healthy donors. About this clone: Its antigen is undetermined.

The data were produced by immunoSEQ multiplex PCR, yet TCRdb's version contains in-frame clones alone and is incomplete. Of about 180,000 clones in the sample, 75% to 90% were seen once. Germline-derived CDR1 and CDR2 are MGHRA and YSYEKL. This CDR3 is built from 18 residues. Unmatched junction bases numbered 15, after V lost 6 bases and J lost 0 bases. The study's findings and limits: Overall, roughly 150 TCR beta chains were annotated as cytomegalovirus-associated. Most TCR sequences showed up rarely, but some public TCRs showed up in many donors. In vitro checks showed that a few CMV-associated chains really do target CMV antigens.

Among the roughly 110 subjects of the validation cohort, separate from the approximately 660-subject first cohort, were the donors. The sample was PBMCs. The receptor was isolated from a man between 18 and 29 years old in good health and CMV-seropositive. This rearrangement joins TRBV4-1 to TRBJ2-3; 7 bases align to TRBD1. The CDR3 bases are TGCGCCAGCAGAGCCAGGGACAGTTATTTCTCTAGCACAGATACGCAGTATTTT. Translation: CASRARDSYFSSTDTQYF.